This entry lists 6 T cell receptor beta chains sequenced from one sample in a study of human T cells and chemical hapten exposure. TCRdb called the RACE reads again in MiXCR, with one record for every CDR3 protein. The data contain roughly 30,000 distinct CDR3 sequences, about 7% of them seen just once; the ten biggest clones take up roughly 10%. The time point: healthy volunteer bleed at 2 weeks. The authors extracted total RNA from unfractionated whole blood. Input material: whole blood. These receptors all stem from a human donor in good health. Some clones in this sample may be carry-over from other donors' samples.

This clonotype was detected ten times or more. The CDR3 bases are TGTGCCAGTAGTATACCGGCATATGGCTACACCTTC. It codes for CASSIPAYGYTF. The chain recombines TRBV19 with TRBJ1-2; D is unresolved. Trimming took off 2 bases at V and 5 bases at J, with 6 bases between the two ends. The CDR3 runs to 12 residues. Germline V gene sequence: CDR1 LNHDA, CDR2 SQIVND (reference sequence).

This clonotype has just a few counts. The J gene is TRBJ1-2, the V gene TRBV21-1. TRBV21-1 is a documented pseudogene. The CDR3 totals 14 residues. CDR3 sequence (DNA): TGTGCCAGCAGCAACCAAAACCACATCGATGGCTACACCTTC. It encodes CASSNQNHIDGYTF.

This clonotype was counted at least ten times. The V and J genes are TRBV20-1 and TRBJ2-1, with D unclear. Germline assignment: CDR1 DFQATT and CDR2 SNEGSKA (reference sequence). Deletions cut 1 base from V and 7 bases from J, with 11 bases between. This CDR3 has 13 residues. CDR3 sequence: CSARAVLGNEQFF. The CDR3 DNA reads as TGCAGTGCTAGAGCCGTATTAGGGAATGAGCAGTTCTTC.

This clonotype was observed a handful of times. The chain has TRBV20-1 and TRBJ1-5; the D gene is possibly TRBD1 (6 bases). The CDR3 covers 13 residues. CDR1 and CDR2 from the germline V gene are DFQATT and SNEGSKA (reference sequence). Trimming stripped 4 bases from V and 3 bases from J, with 10 bases between. The CDR3 nucleotides are TGCAGTGCTACAGGGGCGCACAATCAGCCCCAGCATTTT. Translation: CSATGAHNQPQHF.

In its sample, this clonotype was seen many times. The chain has TRBV24-1 and TRBJ2-5; D is uncertain. V lost 4 bases and J lost 1, with 12 bases in between. The CDR3 totals 15 residues. The germline V gene has CDR1 KGHDR and CDR2 SFDVKD. CDR3: CATSDSRRPQETQYF. In DNA, the CDR3 is TGTGCCACCAGTGACTCCCGCCGGCCCCAAGAGACCCAGTACTTC.

By share, this clonotype counts as medium-sized. This chain joins TRBV24-1 and TRBJ2-2; D possibly corresponds to TRBD1 (6 bases). Germline values: CDR1 KGHDR, CDR2 SFDVKD. The CDR3 runs 14 residues. Trimming pared 4 bases from V and 3 bases from J, leaving 8 bases between. The DNA for the CDR3 is TGTGCCACCAGTGACCACAGGGACACCGGGGAGCTGTTTTTT. This gives the protein CATSDHRDTGELFF.